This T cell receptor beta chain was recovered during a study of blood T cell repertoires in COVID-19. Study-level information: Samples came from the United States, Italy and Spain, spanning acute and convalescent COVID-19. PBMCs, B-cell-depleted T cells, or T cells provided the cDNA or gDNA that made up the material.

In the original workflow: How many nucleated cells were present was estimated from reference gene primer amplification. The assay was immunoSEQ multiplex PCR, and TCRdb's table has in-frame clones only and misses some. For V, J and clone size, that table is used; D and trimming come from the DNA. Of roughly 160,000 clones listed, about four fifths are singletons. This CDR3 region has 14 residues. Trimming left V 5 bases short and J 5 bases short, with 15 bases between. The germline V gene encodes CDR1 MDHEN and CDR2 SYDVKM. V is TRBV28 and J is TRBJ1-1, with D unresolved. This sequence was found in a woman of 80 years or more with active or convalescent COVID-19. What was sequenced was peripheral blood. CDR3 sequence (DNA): TGTGCCAGCAGTGGTCACGGTCCGGGGACTGAAGCTTTCTTT. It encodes CASSGHGPGTEAFF.